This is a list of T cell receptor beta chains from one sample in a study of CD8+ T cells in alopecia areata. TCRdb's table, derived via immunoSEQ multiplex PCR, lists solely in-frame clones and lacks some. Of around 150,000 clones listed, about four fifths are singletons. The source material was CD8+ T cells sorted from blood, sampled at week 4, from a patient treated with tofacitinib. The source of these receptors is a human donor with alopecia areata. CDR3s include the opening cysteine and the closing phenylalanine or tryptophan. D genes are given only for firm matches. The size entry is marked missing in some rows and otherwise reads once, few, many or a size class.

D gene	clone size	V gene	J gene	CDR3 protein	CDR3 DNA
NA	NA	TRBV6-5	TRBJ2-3	CASSYSGAFTDTQYF	TGTGCCAGCAGTTACTCCGGGGCATTCACAGATACGCAGTATTTT
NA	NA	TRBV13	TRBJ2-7	CASSLKRSYEQYF	TGTGCCAGCAGCTTAAAACGCTCCTACGAGCAGTACTTC
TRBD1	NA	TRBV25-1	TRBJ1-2	CASSDQDRGGHGYTF	TGTGCCAGCAGTGACCAGGACAGGGGCGGCCATGGCTACACCTTC
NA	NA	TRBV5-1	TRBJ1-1	CASSLAGANTEAFF	TGCGCCAGCAGCTTGGCCGGGGCGAACACTGAAGCTTTCTTT
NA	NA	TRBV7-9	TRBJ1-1	CASSLAQGMNTEAFF	TGTGCCAGCAGCTTAGCCCAAGGTATGAACACTGAAGCTTTCTTT
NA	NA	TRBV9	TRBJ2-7	CASSVEGESEQYF	TGTGCCAGCAGCGTAGAAGGCGAGAGCGAGCAGTACTTC
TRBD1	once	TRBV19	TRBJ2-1	CASSPRDRASSSYNEQFF	TGTGCCAGTAGTCCTCGGGACAGGGCTTCCAGCTCCTACAATGAGCAGTTCTTC
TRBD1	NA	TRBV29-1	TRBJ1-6	CSVQQGNLDNSPLHF	TGCAGCGTGCAACAGGGGAACTTGGATAATTCACCCCTCCACTTT
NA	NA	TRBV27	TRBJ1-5	CASSLVAGGQPQHF	TGTGCCAGCAGTTTGGTGGCAGGTGGTCAGCCCCAGCATTTT
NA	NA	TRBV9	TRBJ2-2	CASSTLNTGELFF	TGTGCCAGCAGCACCCTCAACACCGGGGAGCTGTTTTTT
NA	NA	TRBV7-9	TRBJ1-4	CASSLVQRNEKLFF	TGTGCCAGCAGCTTGGTTCAGAGGAATGAAAAACTGTTTTTT
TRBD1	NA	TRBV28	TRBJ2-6	CASSRQGAFSGANVLTF	TGTGCCAGCAGTAGACAGGGGGCCTTCTCTGGGGCCAACGTCCTGACTTTC
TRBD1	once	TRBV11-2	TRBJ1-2	CASSFPDRGLNYGYTF	TGTGCCAGCAGCTTCCCCGACAGGGGACTGAACTATGGCTACACCTTC
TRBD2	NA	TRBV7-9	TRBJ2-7	CASSLAGLAGATYEQYF	TGTGCCAGCAGCTTAGCAGGACTAGCGGGGGCAACCTACGAGCAGTACTTC
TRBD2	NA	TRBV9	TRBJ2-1	CASSPRGGNEQFF	TGTGCCAGCAGCCCACGGGGGGGCAATGAGCAGTTCTTC
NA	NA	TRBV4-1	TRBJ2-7	CASSQDAPYEQYF	TGCGCCAGCAGCCAAGATGCGCCCTACGAGCAGTACTTC
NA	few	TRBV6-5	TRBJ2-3	CASSSGGLDTQYF	TGTGCCAGCAGTTCAGGGGGGTTAGATACGCAGTATTTT
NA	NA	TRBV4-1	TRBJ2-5	CASSQAAGETQYF	TGCGCCAGCAGCCAAGCTGCGGGAGAGACCCAGTACTTC
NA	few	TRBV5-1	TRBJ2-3	CASSPAYSTDTQYF	TGCGCCAGCAGCCCGGCATATTCCACAGATACGCAGTATTTT
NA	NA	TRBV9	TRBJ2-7	CASSARDKPLYEQYF	TGTGCCAGCAGCGCTAGAGACAAGCCCCTCTACGAGCAGTACTTC
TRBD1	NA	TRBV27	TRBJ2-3	CASSLRGDRDADTQYF	TGTGCCAGCAGCCTACGGGGGGACAGGGACGCAGATACGCAGTATTTT
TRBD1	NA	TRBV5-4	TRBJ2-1	CASSWGTGDYNEQFF	TGTGCCAGCAGCTGGGGGACAGGGGATTACAATGAGCAGTTCTTC